This T cell receptor beta chain was observed in a study of blood T cell dynamics during melanoma immunotherapy. About the study: Metastatic melanoma patients received first-line pembrolizumab or nivolumab plus ipilimumab.

Method: immunoSEQ multiplex PCR; TCRdb's copy keeps in-frame clones and lacks some. The sample consists of 6,000 or so clones, 70% to 90% of them appearing once. On this clone itself: Its antigen remains unidentified.

Study-level points and caveats: PBMC repertoires of eventual disease-control patients split at W3 into clonality or diversity gains.

Sample time point: week 3, after first cycle of checkpoint inhibitor. Sequenced here: blood, sampled from a patient treated with checkpoint blockade. The sequence derives from a human donor with melanoma.

CDR3 protein: CASSELIRSLHF. The CDR3 DNA follows: TGTGCCAGCAGTGAACTCATTAGATCCCTCCACTTT. The chain combines TRBV6-1 with TRBJ1-6, with D uncertain. Germline V gene sequence: CDR1 MNHNS, CDR2 SASEGT. The CDR3 covers 12 residues. The ends were cut back, 2 bases at V and 14 bases at J, with 10 bases in the middle.